These 3 T cell receptor beta chains were sequenced from one sample in a study of patients and donors after allogeneic stem cell transplantation (dated by TCRdb to 2020 to 2022). The library was prepared using RT-PCR. The instrument given in TCRdb is NextSeq 550. Clones were called with MiXCR by TCRdb after fastp trimmed the public reads at Q25, and only in-frame beta chains were retained. Merged by CDR3 protein, the rows form single entries marked with the most common genes and DNA. The table for this sample lists tens of thousands of distinct CDR3 sequences; about 5% of them were counted only once. The ten most abundant clones make up 2.6% of the sample. The material sequenced was blood, either unsorted or a sorted T cell fraction (not recorded which). The receptor source for this set is a human donor who was either an allogeneic HSCT recipient or a stem cell or donor lymphocyte infusion donor (not recorded which). It is not recorded whose cells these are; they may come from a transplant donor.

In its sample, this clonotype was seen many times. J is TRBJ2-7 and V is TRBV5-5; the D gene is possibly TRBD1 (5 bases). This CDR3 region has 15 residues. V shed 3 bases and J shed 6 bases, with 19 bases lying between them. CDR1 and CDR2 from the germline V gene are SGHKS and YYEKEE (reference sequence). CDR3 coding DNA: TGTGCCAGCAGCTCGAACCCACAGGATATAAGCGAGCAGTACTTC. Protein: CASSSNPQDISEQYF.

This clonotype was seen ten or more times. The chain recombines TRBV4-1 with TRBJ2-7; TRBD2 agrees at 11 bases. Trimming took 3 bases from V and 3 from J; bases not matched to a gene: 4. CDR1 is MGHRA, CDR2 YSYEKL, per germline. This CDR3 has 15 amino acids. CDR3 DNA: TGCGCCAGCAGCCACCTTAGCGGGAGGGACTACGAGCAGTACTTC. Translated, it gives CASSHLSGRDYEQYF.

This clonotype was observed many times. The chain couples TRBV20-1 to TRBJ1-1; 9 bases fit TRBD1. The V segment lost 6 bases and the J segment 0 bases; nucleotides outside the gene matches: 2. The CDR3 has 13 residues. The germline V gene has CDR1 DFQATT and CDR2 SNEGSKA (reference sequence). The CDR3 DNA sequence: TGCAGTGCCGACAGGGGGATGAACACTGAAGCTTTCTTT. Its translation: CSADRGMNTEAFF.